This record covers a single T cell receptor beta chain. Its cognate antigen is unknown. Trimming cost V 4 bases and J 0 bases; bases outside gene matches: 7. The germline gives CDR1 MNHNY, CDR2 SVGAGI (reference sequence). The CDR3 has 16 residues. The data belong to a study of OX40 agonist ivuxolimab in advanced cancers. Study-wide background: Patients in dose escalation had liver, melanoma, kidney or head and neck cancers. Study conclusions and caveats: At doses 0.1 to 3.0 mg/kg, CD4+ and CD8+ clones expanded. Antigen specificity of clonally expanded peripheral T cells was not established.

Sequenced by immunoSEQ multiplex PCR; TCRdb stores in-frame clones only, minus some. Of some 22,000 clones in the sample, approximately 88% were seen once. The chain links TRBV6-6 to TRBJ2-7, with TRBD1 matching 9 bases. The sequencing used CD4+ or CD8+ T cells sorted from blood, collected in a trial of the OX40 agonist ivuxolimab. The sequence was collected from an adult with an advanced solid tumor such as melanoma, head and neck, liver or kidney cancer. The chain's CDR3 is CASSWSGTGLSYEQYF. DNA for the CDR3: TGTGCCAGCAGTTGGAGCGGGACAGGGCTCTCCTACGAGCAGTACTTC.